Described below is a single T cell receptor (beta chain) sequence and its context. This entry is derived from a study of technical replicates of blood from a handful of donors. Produced via immunoSEQ multiplex PCR; TCRdb's table is partial and in-frame only. The sample includes about 80,000 clones, approximately 91% of them seen just once. Germline V gives CDR1 LGHNT, CDR2 FRNRAP. There are 18 residues in the CDR3. V trimming: 0 bases; J trimming: 6 bases; junction bases outside the gene matches: 12. The receptor was derived from a human donor in good health. The specimen sequenced was T cells isolated from PBMCs. V usage is TRBV12-5 and J usage is TRBJ2-3; 10 nucleotides match TRBD2. The CDR3 protein is CASGLVVLAGNNADTQYF. The CDR3 region has the DNA TGTGCTAGTGGTTTGGTAGTACTAGCGGGGAATAACGCCGATACGCAGTATTTT.